One sample yielded the 15 T cell receptor beta chains listed below, sequenced in a study of blood T cells in healthy people across ages (dated by TCRdb to between 2015 and 2016). Libraries were prepared through 5' RACE. Sequenced on an Illumina HiSeq 2500. A second PCR of roughly 7 to 11 cycles was performed with a sample-barcoded 5' primer and a J-beta primer mix. The raw public reads went through TCRdb reprocessing: fastp at Q25, MiXCR clone calling, in-frame beta chains kept. Rows are combined by CDR3 protein, so each entry shows the most common genes and DNA. Recorded for this sample are about 640,000 distinct CDR3 sequences; about 53% of them occurred a single time. The ten largest clonotypes hold about two fifths of the sample. Sample: blood. The source of these receptors is a man in his fifties or sixties in good health.

This clonotype came up once. The CDR3 DNA follows: TGTGCCAGCAGCCATGGACAGAATCAGCCCCAGCATTTT. Encoded protein: CASSHGQNQPQHF. V usage is TRBV7-8 and J usage is TRBJ1-5, with D tentatively TRBD1 (6 bases). The CDR3 is 13 residues long. Trimming removed 5 bases from V and 4 bases from J, with 9 bases in between. Per germline, CDR1 SGHVS and CDR2 FQNEAQ.

This clonotype was observed a few times. The rearrangement links TRBV3-1 to TRBJ2-5; D ambiguous. The CDR3 spans 14 residues. The germline V gene encodes CDR1 LGHDT and CDR2 YNNKEL (reference sequence). With 0 bases removed from V and 5 bases from J, the gap between germline ends came to 10 bases. The CDR3 DNA follows: TGTGCCAGCAGCCAAGAGGCTTTGTTGGAGACCCAGTACTTC. Translated, it gives CASSQEALLETQYF.

The chain links TRBV4-2 to TRBJ2-1, with TRBD2 matching over 9 bases. The CDR3 is 16 amino acids. Germline values: CDR1 LGHNA, CDR2 YNFKEQ. Unmatched junction bases numbered 8, after V lost 1 base and J lost 7 bases. The CDR3 nucleotides are TGTGCCAGCAGCCAAGCCCTAGCGGGGCCTAATAATGAGCAGTTCTTC. Protein sequence: CASSQALAGPNNEQFF.

This clonotype was observed a single time. This chain connects TRBV5-5 to TRBJ2-3; possibly TRBD1 for D (6 bases). The germline V and J ends were trimmed by 0 bases and 0 bases, with 20 bases remaining between them. CDR3 length: 19 amino acids. Germline CDR1 reads SGHKS; CDR2 reads YYEKEE (reference sequence). CDR3 nucleotide sequence: TGTGCCAGCAGCTTGGGGGTAAAACAGGGACCTCTTAGCACAGATACGCAGTATTTT. It encodes CASSLGVKQGPLSTDTQYF.

This clonotype came up once. The CDR3 region has the DNA TGTGCCAGCAGTGAAGCTAGCGGGGGGAGGGGTGAGCAGTTCTTC. Translation: CASSEASGGRGEQFF. The rearrangement links TRBV2 to TRBJ2-1; 10 positions agree with TRBD2. Germline lookup yields CDR1 SNHLY and CDR2 FYNNEI. This CDR3 is built from 15 residues. V was clipped by 0 bases and J by 9 bases; unmatched bases: 5.

This clonotype was recorded only once. The V and J genes are TRBV20-1 and TRBJ1-1; D is unclear. The CDR3 contains 14 residues. In germline, CDR1 is DFQATT, CDR2 SNEGSKA (reference sequence). V gave up 6 bases and J gave up 0 bases, with 14 bases separating them. CDR3 nucleotide sequence: TGCAGTGCACGTTATCCAGACATGAACACTGAAGCTTTCTTT. Residues: CSARYPDMNTEAFF.

The DNA for the CDR3 is TGTGCCAGCAGTGAAGAGGGCCAGCTACTTGAGCAGTTCTTC. This gives the protein CASSEEGQLLEQFF. The rearrangement uses TRBV2 and TRBJ2-1, with unresolved D. The CDR3 consists of 14 residues. Trimming removed 1 base from V and 9 bases from J, with 13 bases in between. Germline V gene sequence: CDR1 SNHLY, CDR2 FYNNEI.

The table lists this clonotype with a few counts. This chain links TRBV28 with TRBJ2-2, with D perhaps assigned TRBD1 or TRBD2 (5 bases each). There are 14 residues in the CDR3. Germline CDR1 is MDHEN and CDR2 is SYDVKM. The germline V and J ends were trimmed by 1 base and 6 bases, with 9 bases remaining between them. DNA of the CDR3: TGTGCCAGCAGTTTATATAGGGACGCCGGGGAGCTGTTTTTT. As protein: CASSLYRDAGELFF.

V and J are TRBV28 and TRBJ1-4; D ambiguous. CDR1 is MDHEN, CDR2 SYDVKM, per germline. Trimming took 4 bases from V and 8 from J, leaving 14 bases between them. The CDR3 length is 14 residues. The DNA of the CDR3 is TGTGCCAGCAGTTCCGGGTCTGCACGGGAAAAACTGTTTTTT. Amino acids: CASSSGSAREKLFF.

The chain has TRBV5-1 and TRBJ2-7; 16 positions agree with TRBD2. V lost 5 bases and J lost 7; bases outside the gene matches: 15. The CDR3 has 18 residues. Looked up from germline, CDR1 is SGHRS and CDR2 is YFSETQ. DNA of the CDR3: TGCGCCAGCAGTAAGGGACTAGCGGGGGGGCCGACTGACAATGAGCAGTACTTC. Translating it yields CASSKGLAGGPTDNEQYF.

This chain links TRBV5-6 with TRBJ2-1, with 7 bases fitting TRBD1. The CDR3 covers 16 residues. In germline, CDR1 is SGHDT, CDR2 YYEEEE. J lost 2 bases, V lost 7 bases, and 12 bases had no gene match. The CDR3 protein is CASGPDRSYTYNEQFF. CDR3 nucleotides: TGTGCCAGCGGCCCGGACAGGTCGTACACCTACAATGAGCAGTTCTTC. Based on the CDR3 plus reference TRBV5-6 and TRBJ2-1, the full variable domain is DAGVTQSPTHLIKTRGQQVTLRCSPKSGHDTVSWYQQALGQGPQFIFQYYEEEERQRGNFPDRFSGHQFPNYSSELNVNALLLGDSALYLCASGPDRSYTYNEQFFGPGTRLTVL.

This clonotype was seen a single time. The chain carries TRBV7-2 and TRBJ1-4; 9 bases map to TRBD1. The germline gives CDR1 SGHTA, CDR2 FQGNSA. The CDR3 is 15 amino acids. The V segment lost 6 bases and the J segment 7 bases; nucleotides outside the gene matches: 9. CDR3 region: CASSPTGGNGEKLFF. CDR3 DNA: TGTGCCAGCAGTCCTACAGGGGGCAACGGTGAAAAACTGTTTTTT.

This chain links TRBV11-2 with TRBJ2-5; D not certain. Trimming removed 1 base from V and 1 base from J, with 10 bases in between. The CDR3 spans 15 residues. Germline V gene data show CDR1 as SGHAT and CDR2 as FQNNGV. CDR3 sequence (DNA): TGTGCCAGCAGCTTAGCGTTGACTCCCCAAGAGACCCAGTACTTC. As protein: CASSLALTPQETQYF.

The chain carries TRBV5-4 and TRBJ2-1; 9 bases match TRBD1. The germline CDR1 and CDR2 sequences are SGHNT and YYREEE (reference sequence). Unmatched junction bases numbered 3, after V lost 1 base and J lost 7 bases. The CDR3 loop spans 14 amino acids. CDR3 nucleotide sequence: TGTGCCAGCAGCTTGAAGGGGACAGGGAATGAGCAGTTCTTC. Amino acid sequence: CASSLKGTGNEQFF.

The chain couples TRBV6-5 to TRBJ2-1, with 7 positions matching TRBD2. The CDR3 covers 16 residues. Trimming cost V 7 bases and J 0 bases; bases outside gene matches: 9. Germline V lookup: CDR1 MNHEY, CDR2 SVGAGI. The CDR3 nucleotides are TGTGCCAGCACCCAAACGGGGGGAACCTCCTACAATGAGCAGTTCTTC. Translated: CASTQTGGTSYNEQFF.